The 28 T cell receptor beta chains presented below share a single source sample, sequenced in a study of blood T cell repertoires in COVID-19. Clones were read by immunoSEQ multiplex PCR, and TCRdb kept only the in-frame ones, dropping some. Among some 96,000 clones listed, 70% to 80% were seen once. Sequenced sample: peripheral blood. These TCRs come from a man aged 70-80 years with active or convalescent COVID-19.

The chain employs TRBV18 and TRBJ1-2; TRBD1 agrees at 8 bases. There are 13 residues in the CDR3. The germline gives CDR1 KGHSH, CDR2 LQKENI. Trimming removed 3 bases from V and 6 bases from J; junction bases left unmatched: 3. CDR3 nucleotides: TGTGCCAGCTCACCGGGACAGGACCATGGCTACACCTTC. Translation: CASSPGQDHGYTF.

V is TRBV9 and J is TRBJ1-3; 9 nucleotides match TRBD1. CDR1 is SGDLS and CDR2 is YYNGEE in the germline V gene. V was clipped by 5 bases and J by 1 base; unmatched bases: 7. CDR3 length equals 16 residues. CDR3 sequence (DNA): TGTGCCAGCAGTGAAACAGGGGGCATTTCTGGAAACACCATATATTTT. It is translated as CASSETGGISGNTIYF.

Only one count was recorded for this clone. The chain carries TRBV28 and TRBJ1-2; 8 bases match TRBD1. V trimming: 4 bases; J trimming: 8 bases; junction bases outside the gene matches: 15. The CDR3 is made up of 16 amino acids. The germline CDR1 and CDR2 sequences are MDHEN and SYDVKM. For the CDR3, the DNA is TGTGCCAGCAGTTCCCCCAGGGGGCGCAGCGCCGTCGGCTACACCTTC. Its translation: CASSSPRGRSAVGYTF.

This rearrangement joins TRBV10-2 to TRBJ2-7; the D gene is possibly TRBD2 (5 bases). This CDR3 has 15 amino acids. V was pared by 6 bases and J by 4 bases, with 19 bases between. CDR1 is WSHSY, CDR2 SAAADI, per germline. The CDR3 reads CASRPTRAVGYEQYF. In DNA form, the CDR3 reads TGCGCCAGCAGACCTACTAGAGCCGTGGGGTACGAGCAGTACTTC.

The V call is TRBV11-2, the J call TRBJ1-6, with a tentative D call TRBD1 (6 bases). Germline CDR1 is SGHAT and CDR2 is FQNNGV. Trimming removed 1 base at V and 9 bases at J, with 13 bases between. CDR3 length: 15 amino acids. The CDR3 loop reads CASSLGSVQGSPLHF. The CDR3 coding sequence is TGTGCCAGCAGCTTAGGGAGCGTACAGGGTTCACCCCTCCACTTT.

This chain joins TRBV6-2 or TRBV6-3 and TRBJ2-5, with a weak D call TRBD2 (5 bases). V was trimmed by 0 bases and J by 1 base, leaving 15 bases between them. Germline CDR1 and CDR2: MNHEY and SVGEGT. The CDR3 runs 17 residues. CDR3 in amino acids: CASSYSPPAGFQETQYF. In DNA form, the CDR3 reads TGTGCCAGCAGTTACTCCCCCCCGGCGGGTTTCCAAGAGACCCAGTACTTC.

The chain joins TRBV5-6 to TRBJ1-1; TRBD1 agrees at 7 bases. V was pared by 3 bases and J by 6 bases, with 14 bases of the junction left unmatched. There are 16 residues in the CDR3. Germline V CDR1 and CDR2: SGHDT, YYEEEE. The CDR3 spells CASSSLTGAASPEAFF. Here the CDR3 DNA reads TGTGCCAGCAGCTCCTTAACAGGGGCCGCATCCCCTGAAGCTTTCTTT.

Only one count was recorded for this clone. The chain is built from TRBV20-1 and TRBJ2-1, with 13 bases fitting TRBD2. Germline values: CDR1 DFQATT, CDR2 SNEGSKA (reference sequence). V lost 3 bases, J lost 9 bases, and 14 bases stayed unmatched. The CDR3 covers 17 residues. The CDR3 sequence: CSASRDLGTSGMSEQFF. The CDR3 bases are TGCAGTGCTAGTAGAGACCTCGGGACTAGCGGGATGTCTGAGCAGTTCTTC.

The chain joins TRBV2 to TRBJ1-1; no clear D gene. The CDR3 is 12 residues long. Trimming took 6 bases from V and 7 from J, leaving 12 bases between them. Per germline, CDR1 SNHLY and CDR2 FYNNEI. CDR3 loop: CASSAHGSEAFF. Here the CDR3 DNA reads TGTGCCAGCAGCGCACATGGGAGTGAAGCTTTCTTT.

This clone was counted a few times. The chain links TRBV2 to TRBJ2-1; TRBD1 matches 9 bases. The CDR3 runs 16 residues. CDR1 and CDR2 (germline): SNHLY, FYNNEI. V gave up 3 bases and J gave up 7 bases; unmatched junction bases: 10. This chain's CDR3 is CASSEFMTGGRNEQFF. In nucleotides, the CDR3 is TGTGCCAGCAGTGAGTTTATGACAGGGGGAAGGAATGAGCAGTTCTTC.

This chain connects TRBV5-4 to TRBJ2-1; D remains unclear. The V and J ends lost 0 bases and 3 bases respectively, with 10 bases between them. The germline V gene encodes CDR1 SGHNT and CDR2 YYREEE (reference sequence). CDR3 length: 15 residues. The CDR3 DNA reads as TGTGCCAGCAGCTTGGGAGGTTCGAGCTACAATGAGCAGTTCTTC. Protein product: CASSLGGSSYNEQFF.

J is TRBJ2-7 and V is TRBV10-1; tentatively, D is TRBD1 (7 bases). Germline V gives CDR1 WNHNN, CDR2 SYGVQD (reference sequence). V lost 7 bases, J lost 2 bases, and 15 bases lay in between. The CDR3 is made up of 14 amino acids. The CDR3 here is CASMSEGQPYEQYF. DNA for the CDR3: TGCGCCAGCATGTCGGAGGGACAGCCCTACGAGCAGTACTTC.

J is TRBJ2-7 and V is TRBV24-1; 7 bases line up with TRBD1. The CDR3 covers 14 residues. Trimming removed 9 bases from V and 6 bases from J; junction bases left unmatched: 13. Germline-derived CDR1 and CDR2 are KGHDR and SFDVKD. CDR3 in amino acids: CATCSRTGRCEQYF. DNA for the CDR3: TGTGCCACCTGCTCCCGGACAGGCAGGTGCGAGCAGTACTTC.

This chain links TRBV6-1 with TRBJ2-2, with D tentatively TRBD1 (6 bases). The CDR3 extends over 16 amino acids. The germline V gene encodes CDR1 MNHNS and CDR2 SASEGT. V was clipped by 2 bases and J by 2 bases, with 12 bases between them. The CDR3 spells CASSEMWTANTGELFF. In DNA, the CDR3 is TGTGCCAGCAGTGAAATGTGGACAGCAAACACCGGGGAGCTGTTTTTT.

This rearrangement joins TRBV7-8 to TRBJ2-1; 9 positions match TRBD2. The junction had 2 bases not matched to a gene; V was cut back by 1 base and J by 7 bases. Germline V gene lookup returns CDR1 SGHVS and CDR2 FQNEAQ. This CDR3 region has 14 residues. Written as DNA, the CDR3 is TGTGCCAGCAGCTTAGTTAGCGGGAGTAATGAGCAGTTCTTC. Amino acids: CASSLVSGSNEQFF.

The chain joins TRBV25-1 to TRBJ2-5, with D possibly TRBD2 on 6 matching bases. There are 14 residues in the CDR3. Germline V gives CDR1 MGHDK, CDR2 SYGVNS. Trimming shortened V by 2 bases and J by 3 bases, and 10 bases separated the two germline ends. In nucleotides, the CDR3 is TGTGCCAGCAGTGAAATCGGGAGAGAAGAGACCCAGTACTTC. Translating it yields CASSEIGREETQYF.

The chain's CDR3 is CASSQEPGRETQYF. The CDR3, as DNA: TGTGCCAGCAGCCAAGAACCGGGGAGAGAGACCCAGTACTTC. The V and J genes are TRBV4-2 and TRBJ2-5; D is possibly TRBD2 (5 bases). Trimming removed 0 bases at V and 4 bases at J, with 9 bases between. The germline V gene encodes CDR1 LGHNA and CDR2 YNFKEQ. The CDR3 spans 14 residues.

The V call is TRBV11-1, the J call TRBJ2-7, with TRBD2 matching 7 bases. V lost 1 base to trimming and J lost 6 bases; unmatched junction nucleotides: 6. This CDR3 has 14 amino acids. Germline lookup yields CDR1 SGHAT and CDR2 FQDESV (reference sequence). The CDR3 loop is CASSLDRGGIEQYF. CDR3 DNA: TGTGCCAGCAGCTTAGACCGGGGAGGGATCGAGCAGTACTTC.

The chain has TRBV5-1 and TRBJ1-6; 8 bases line up with TRBD1. The CDR3 length is 19 residues. Germline CDR1 and CDR2: SGHRS and YFSETQ. V shed 2 bases and J 0 bases; nucleotides not matched to a gene: 10. CDR3 sequence reads: CASSFGTGPVSSYNSPLHF. CDR3 in DNA: TGCGCCAGCAGCTTCGGGACAGGTCCCGTTAGCTCCTATAATTCACCCCTCCACTTT.

The V gene is TRBV5-1, the J gene TRBJ1-2, with 7 bases lining up with TRBD1. The trim removed 4 bases at V and 8 bases at J, leaving 17 bases unmatched. This CDR3 contains 16 residues. The germline V gene encodes CDR1 SGHRS and CDR2 YFSETQ. The CDR3 sequence is CASSPIAGGRLIGYTF. The CDR3 DNA sequence: TGCGCCAGCAGCCCGATTGCAGGGGGAAGACTTATCGGCTACACCTTC.

CDR3 protein: CATSQQGNIQYF. In DNA, the CDR3 is TGTGCCACCAGTCAACAGGGGAACATTCAGTACTTC. The rearrangement joins TRBV24-1 to TRBJ2-4, with 7 bases identical to TRBD1. Germline CDR1 reads KGHDR; CDR2 reads SFDVKD. The CDR3 is 12 amino acids. V lost 6 bases, J lost 7 bases, and 2 bases stayed unmatched.

This chain joins TRBV4-3 and TRBJ1-1; D may be TRBD1 (5 bases). The CDR3 runs to 16 residues. The V end was cut by 3 bases, the J end by 0 bases, with 14 bases between. The V gene's germline CDR1 is LGHNA and CDR2 YSLEER. The CDR3 sequence is CASSQNLRGVNTEAFF. The CDR3 region has the DNA TGCGCCAGCAGCCAGAATCTTAGGGGCGTGAACACTGAAGCTTTCTTT.

The V call is TRBV6-2 or TRBV6-3, the J call TRBJ1-5; D gene uncertain. CDR3 length: 15 residues. Germline CDR1 MNHEY, CDR2 SVGEGT. V lost 2 bases to trimming and J lost 1 base, with 9 bases between them. As DNA, the CDR3 is TGTGCCAGCAGTTACACTCGAGCGAGCAATCAGCCCCAGCATTTT. Its translation: CASSYTRASNQPQHF.

V and J are TRBV15 and TRBJ1-6; 8 bases align to TRBD1. The trim removed 3 bases at V and 5 bases at J, leaving 12 bases unmatched. Germline assignment: CDR1 LNHNV and CDR2 YYDKDF (reference sequence). This CDR3 has 18 amino acids. CDR3 DNA sequence: TGTGCCACCAGCAGTGGGAGGACAGGGTCTCTTAATAATTCACCCCTCCACTTT. Its protein is CATSSGRTGSLNNSPLHF.

This clone was picked up a small number of times. The chain recombines TRBV28 with TRBJ1-2; 7 bases match TRBD1. With 7 bases clipped from V and 8 bases from J, the junction kept 16 bases outside the gene matches. The CDR3 loop spans 15 amino acids. Germline CDR1 MDHEN, CDR2 SYDVKM. The CDR3: CASNPGYRGQKGYTF. The CDR3 coding sequence is TGTGCCAGCAATCCCGGATACAGGGGACAAAAGGGCTACACCTTC.

As for this clone: Germline and junction disagree at one end, which may indicate a read error. The rearrangement links TRBV7-2 to TRBJ2-7, with 7 bases that match TRBD2. CDR1 and CDR2 from the germline V gene are SGHTA and FQGNSA. CDR3 length: 12 residues. For the CDR3, the DNA is TGTGCCAGCAGCTTAGCCTTGACTAGCATACACTTC. Encoded protein: CASSLALTSIHF.

The rearrangement joins TRBV6-1 to TRBJ2-7; D gene unclear. Trimming stripped 1 base from V and 3 bases from J, with 7 bases between. The CDR3 spans 13 residues. Germline assignment: CDR1 MNHNS and CDR2 SASEGT. The DNA of the CDR3 is TGTGCCAGCAGTGAAGACAGCTTCTACGAGCAGTACTTC. Amino acids: CASSEDSFYEQYF.

The table lists this clone with a few counts. The chain is built from TRBV5-1 and TRBJ2-2; 9 nucleotides align to TRBD2. This CDR3 spans 19 amino acids. V trimming: 6 bases; J trimming: 1 base; junction bases outside the gene matches: 16. Germline CDR1 reads SGHRS; CDR2 reads YFSETQ. CDR3: CASNQGVRLAGKNTGELFF. DNA for the CDR3: TGCGCCAGCAACCAAGGGGTCAGGCTAGCGGGAAAGAACACCGGGGAGCTGTTTTTT.